The next 28 T cell receptor beta chains were all read from a single sample in a study of cytomegalovirus exposure and HLA in healthy donors (TCRdb year 2017). Library construction relied on the immunoSEQ multiplex PCR assay. Entries here come from immuneACCESS through TCRdb and include only in-frame sequences with V and J called. Some clones fail to appear in such tables; in the studies checked, an unresolved V gene covers under half of the shortfall, and the cause of the remainder is unknown. For this sample there are about 130,000 clones; approximately 92% appear just once. The ten largest clonotypes hold 1% to 1.5% of the sample. Sequencing was carried out using PBMCs. Every receptor here comes from a woman between 18 and 29 years old in good health and CMV-seronegative.

V and J are TRBV4-2 and TRBJ2-3; D possibly corresponds to TRBD2 (6 bases). The CDR3 is 16 residues long. CDR1 and CDR2 (germline): LGHNA, YNFKEQ. The ends were cut back, 4 bases at V and 2 bases at J, with 16 bases in the middle. The CDR3 sequence is CASSPRGLDNTDTQYF. The CDR3 nucleotides are TGTGCCAGCAGCCCCCGGGGACTCGATAACACAGATACGCAGTATTTT.

The chain has TRBV27 and TRBJ1-4; 11 bases agree with TRBD1. The CDR3 is made up of 14 amino acids. The V segment lost 10 bases and the J segment 7 bases; nucleotides outside the gene matches: 8. The germline V gene encodes CDR1 MNHEY and CDR2 SMNVEV (reference sequence). The CDR3 spells CATSYGTGGEKLFF. The CDR3 nucleotides read TGTGCCACCTCGTATGGGACAGGGGGTGAAAAACTGTTTTTT.

In its sample, this clone was seen a few times. The V gene is TRBV18, the J gene TRBJ1-3; no firm D call. V shed 3 bases and J shed 0 bases, with 6 bases lying between them. The CDR3 runs to 14 residues. Germline-derived CDR1 and CDR2 are KGHSH and LQKENI. CDR3 residues: CASSPGDSGNTIYF. The CDR3 DNA reads as TGTGCCAGCTCACCGGGCGACTCTGGAAACACCATATATTTT.

V is TRBV10-1 and J is TRBJ2-7; the match to TRBD2 covers 7 bases. Losses at the gene ends were 5 bases for V and 1 base for J; bases not matched to a gene: 5. This CDR3 has 14 residues. Germline CDR1 is WNHNN and CDR2 is SYGVQD (reference sequence). The CDR3 here is CASSQSGGSYEQYF. In DNA, the CDR3 is TGCGCCAGCAGTCAATCGGGGGGATCCTACGAGCAGTACTTC.

This chain joins TRBV21-1 and TRBJ2-1; TRBD1, the D gene given by the table, was not confirmed from the DNA. TRBV21-1 constitutes a pseudogene. The length of the CDR3 is 16 residues. The CDR3 loop is CASSKAYDRGYNEQFF. CDR3 bases: TGTGCCAGCAGCAAAGCGTACGACAGGGGGTACAATGAGCAGTTCTTC.

The chain recombines TRBV7-8 with TRBJ2-3; D might be TRBD2 (6 bases). Trimming pared 5 bases from V and 2 bases from J, leaving 17 bases between. Germline CDR1 SGHVS, CDR2 FQNEAQ. The CDR3 spans 16 residues. The CDR3 bases are TGTGCCAGCAGCCCATCGCGGGGCTTCACCACAGATACGCAGTATTTT. This codes for CASSPSRGFTTDTQYF.

This clone has a single count. The chain joins TRBV11-2 to TRBJ2-7; D perhaps matches TRBD2 (5 bases). Trimming pared 6 bases from V and 6 bases from J, leaving 15 bases between. Germline values: CDR1 SGHAT, CDR2 FQNNGV. The CDR3 covers 13 residues. The CDR3 reads CASRHTRRGEQYF. The DNA of the CDR3 is TGTGCCAGCAGGCATACACGTCGGGGCGAGCAGTACTTC.

J is TRBJ1-2 and V is TRBV6-5; D gene uncertain. The CDR3 is 14 residues long. Trimming left V 2 bases short and J 0 bases short, with 7 bases between. CDR1 and CDR2 from the germline V gene are MNHEY and SVGAGI. The CDR3 nucleotides are TGTGCCAGCAGTTACGAGGCGGCTAACTATGGCTACACCTTC. It translates to CASSYEAANYGYTF.

This chain joins TRBV2 and TRBJ1-2; weak D call: TRBD1 (6 bases). CDR1 and CDR2 (germline): SNHLY, FYNNEI. The CDR3 consists of 13 residues. Trimming removed 8 bases at V and 6 bases at J, with 16 bases between. The CDR3 DNA sequence: TGTGCCAGCCCCTGGGGGCAGCTTAATGGCTACACCTTC. Its translation: CASPWGQLNGYTF.

This clone appeared once. The CDR3, as DNA: TGCGCCAGTCAGGAGGGTTACAATGAGCAGTTCTTC. This codes for CASQEGYNEQFF. The V call is TRBV5-1, the J call TRBJ2-1; D is possibly TRBD2 (6 bases). CDR1 and CDR2 from the germline V gene are SGHRS and YFSETQ. The CDR3 has 12 amino acids. The germline V and J ends were trimmed by 8 bases and 4 bases, with 10 bases remaining between them. The variable domain in full, with the rest retrieved from reference TRBV5-1 and TRBJ2-1, is KAGVTQTPRYLIKTRGQQVTLSCSPISGHRSVSWYQQTPGQGLQFLFEYFSETQRNKGNFPGRFSGRQFSNSRSEMNVSTLELGDSALYLCASQEGYNEQFFGPGTRLTVL.

The chain uses TRBV11-3 and TRBJ2-3; 7 nucleotides agree with TRBD2. The germline V gene has CDR1 SGHNT and CDR2 YENEEA. There are 18 residues in the CDR3. V lost 0 bases, J lost 3 bases, and 12 bases stayed unmatched. The CDR3 nucleotides are TGTGCCAGCAGCTTAGATCAGGGAGGGAGCGTCCGAACAGATACGCAGTATTTT. Amino acids: CASSLDQGGSVRTDTQYF.

The J gene is TRBJ1-1, the V gene TRBV9; D unclear. This CDR3 is 14 amino acids long. The V gene's germline CDR1 is SGDLS and CDR2 YYNGEE. Trimming took off 3 bases at V and 3 bases at J, with 12 bases between the two ends. The DNA of the CDR3 is TGTGCCAGCAGCGGGTACCACCGGGACACTGAAGCTTTCTTT. This translates into CASSGYHRDTEAFF.

CDR3 bases: TGCAGTGCCGGGCGGGGTGGGGGCTACACCTTC. Encoded protein: CSAGRGGGYTF. The rearrangement links TRBV20-1 to TRBJ1-2; no firm D call. Germline loops: CDR1 DFQATT, CDR2 SNEGSKA (reference sequence). The CDR3 totals 11 residues. Trimming cost V 6 bases and J 8 bases, with 13 bases left between them.

The V gene is TRBV29-1, the J gene TRBJ1-1; D not resolved. Germline V lookup: CDR1 SQVTM, CDR2 ANQGSEA. This CDR3 has 13 amino acids. Between the trimmed V and J ends, which lost 4 bases and 8 bases, there was a span of 17 bases. The CDR3 DNA reads as TGCAGCGTTGTTCCCCCCGGGGAGTCGGAAGCTTTCTTT. Its translation: CSVVPPGESEAFF.

This chain links TRBV6-5 with TRBJ2-7; D unclear. This CDR3 region has 11 residues. The V gene's germline CDR1 is MNHEY and CDR2 SVGAGI. V dropped 8 bases and J dropped 4 bases, with 9 bases sitting between them. The CDR3 here is CASGETYEQYF. For the CDR3, the DNA is TGTGCCAGCGGAGAGACGTACGAGCAGTACTTC.

The sample holds one count of this clone. The rearrangement joins TRBV19 to TRBJ1-5, with unresolved D. Looked up from germline, CDR1 is LNHDA and CDR2 is SQIVND (reference sequence). Trimming took 0 bases from V and 3 from J, leaving 6 bases between them. The CDR3 extends over 14 amino acids. The CDR3 region has the DNA TGTGCCAGTAGTATAGACAGGCCCAATCAGCCCCAGCATTTT. Its protein product is CASSIDRPNQPQHF.

V and J are TRBV2 and TRBJ2-3, with 8 bases aligning to TRBD2. This CDR3 is 16 amino acids long. CDR1 is SNHLY, CDR2 FYNNEI, per germline. V was pared by 3 bases and J by 3 bases, with 8 bases of the junction left unmatched. The chain's CDR3 is CASSDTSGGGTDTQYF. The CDR3 DNA sequence: TGTGCCAGCAGTGATACGAGCGGGGGTGGGACAGATACGCAGTATTTT.

A single count supports this clone. Other DNA sequences within the sample encode an identical CDR3. The genes are TRBV5-4 and TRBJ2-5; the match to TRBD1 covers 9 bases. This CDR3 has 14 amino acids. V lost 2 bases to trimming and J lost 2 bases; unmatched junction nucleotides: 1. In germline, CDR1 is SGHNT, CDR2 YYREEE (reference sequence). The CDR3 region has the DNA TGTGCCAGCAGCTTACAGGGGGCTCAAGAGACCCAGTACTTC. Translating gives CASSLQGAQETQYF.

The chain's CDR3 is CASSGLSATNEKLFF. For the CDR3, the DNA is TGTGCCAGCAGTGGGCTCAGTGCAACTAATGAAAAACTGTTTTTT. The rearrangement joins TRBV2 to TRBJ1-4; the D is unclear. The germline CDR1 and CDR2 sequences are SNHLY and FYNNEI. Trimming removed 4 bases at V and 0 bases at J, with 9 bases between. The CDR3 is made up of 15 amino acids.

The V call is TRBV27, the J call TRBJ1-1; tentative D call: TRBD1 (6 bases). CDR1 MNHEY and CDR2 SMNVEV come from the germline V gene (reference sequence). This CDR3 comprises 12 residues. V was shortened by 5 bases and J by 11 bases, with 15 bases between the two germline ends. The CDR3 sequence is CASSEGGDGAFF. The CDR3 region has the DNA TGTGCCAGCAGTGAGGGGGGGGATGGGGCTTTCTTT.

The chain carries TRBV5-1 and TRBJ2-5, with 11 bases matching TRBD2. From germline, CDR1 is SGHRS and CDR2 YFSETQ. The CDR3 sequence is 16 residues long. J gave up 2 bases and V 4 bases, and 7 bases lay outside the gene matches. The CDR3 DNA follows: TGCGCCAGCAGCCCGCAACTAGCGGGGGATCAAGAGACCCAGTACTTC. Amino acid sequence: CASSPQLAGDQETQYF.

The chain uses TRBV15 and TRBJ1-5; possible D gene TRBD1, 5 bases. Trimming shortened V by 8 bases and J by 2 bases, and 10 bases separated the two germline ends. The CDR3 consists of 13 residues. CDR1 LNHNV and CDR2 YYDKDF come from the germline V gene (reference sequence). The CDR3: CATGGGGNQPQHF. CDR3 bases: TGTGCCACCGGGGGGGGAGGCAATCAGCCCCAGCATTTT.

In its sample, this clone was seen a few times. The chain employs TRBV7-9 and TRBJ2-7; 9 bases align to TRBD1. The V gene's germline CDR1 is SEHNR and CDR2 FQNEAQ (reference sequence). This CDR3 contains 15 residues. The V and J ends lost 3 bases and 4 bases, in that order; junction bases with no gene match: 7. The CDR3 spells CASSLEPGTGYEQYF. CDR3 sequence (DNA): TGTGCCAGCAGCTTGGAACCCGGGACAGGGTACGAGCAGTACTTC.

The gene calls are TRBV6-5 and TRBJ2-7, with TRBD2 identical over 9 bases. The CDR3 covers 15 residues. V shed 0 bases, J shed 6 bases, and the junction held 6 bases outside the gene matches. From germline, CDR1 is MNHEY and CDR2 SVGAGI. This CDR3 is CASSYSELAGSEQYF. CDR3 nucleotide sequence: TGTGCCAGCAGTTACTCCGAGCTAGCGGGGTCCGAGCAGTACTTC.

V gene TRBV21-1 combines with J gene TRBJ1-2; the D call in the table, TRBD1, was not verified against the DNA. TRBV21-1 is annotated as a pseudogene. CDR3 length: 13 residues. In nucleotides, the CDR3 is TGTGCCAGCAGCAACTGGTCTCAGGTTCTCGACACCTTC. Translation gives CASSNWSQVLDTF.

The J gene is TRBJ2-3, the V gene TRBV27; maybe TRBD1 (5 bases). Trimming removed 6 bases from V and 6 bases from J, with 16 bases in between. The CDR3 totals 14 residues. Germline V gene lookup returns CDR1 MNHEY and CDR2 SMNVEV (reference sequence). The CDR3 nucleotides read TGTGCCAGCAGGCTCAGGGAAACGCGGGATACGCAGTATTTT. Encoded protein: CASRLRETRDTQYF.

The CDR3 DNA reads TGTGCCAGCAGCTTTACTGAGCGCGACGAGCAGTACTTC. Protein: CASSFTERDEQYF. The chain combines TRBV7-9 with TRBJ2-7; D is unresolved. The length of the CDR3 is 13 residues. Looked up from germline, CDR1 is SEHNR and CDR2 is FQNEAQ (reference sequence). Trimming cost V 3 bases and J 5 bases, with 11 bases left between them.

In its sample, this clone was seen once. The genes are TRBV9 and TRBJ2-7; 11 positions agree with TRBD1. CDR3 length: 15 residues. Germline CDR1 reads SGDLS; CDR2 reads YYNGEE. V shed 3 bases and J 2 bases; nucleotides not matched to a gene: 4. In DNA form, the CDR3 reads TGTGCCAGCAGCGACCCGGGACAGGGGGCCTACGAGCAGTACTTC. Its protein product is CASSDPGQGAYEQYF. The full variable domain, with the rest looked up from reference TRBV9 and TRBJ2-7, is DSGVTQTPKHLITATGQRVTLRCSPRSGDLSVYWYQQSLDQGLQFLIQYYNGEERAKGNILERFSAQQFPDLHSELNLSSLELGDSALYFCASSDPGQGAYEQYFGPGTRLTVT.